This T cell receptor (beta chain) was obtained from a study of T-cell reconstitution after alpha-beta-depleted transplantation in children. Findings and caveats of the study: From surviving recipient T cells and thymic progenitors came the high day-60 TCRbeta diversity observed in some patients. Among T cells one year after transplant, newly produced cells accounted for most counts and diversity. Alpha-beta T cells present about two months after transplant were reported to originate from several hundred expanded graft clones.

As concerns this clonotype: Its cognate antigen is unknown.

V shed 3 bases and J shed 6 bases, with 17 bases lying between them. This CDR3 comprises 15 residues. Per germline, CDR1 DFQATT and CDR2 SNEGSKA (reference sequence). Unique molecular identifiers were incorporated into the prepared TCRbeta library. TCRdb redid the calling of the PCR reads with MiXCR, one entry per CDR3 protein. The sample has approximately 300,000 distinct CDR3 sequences; 7.5% to 9% are singletons. The chain joins TRBV20-1 to TRBJ1-4; D not certain. The TCR was taken from a female patient aged 2-10 years who had a stem cell transplant for Fanconi anemia, so the T cells may come from the graft donor. This material consisted of peripheral blood, taken 360 days after TCRalphabeta/CD19-depleted stem cell transplant. CDR3 protein: CSARRRVGGYEKLFF. DNA of the CDR3: TGCAGTGCTAGGAGGCGAGTGGGAGGATATGAAAAACTGTTTTTT.